This TCR beta chain was documented in a study of shared clonotypes between healthy human individuals. At the level of the study: Each donor's CD8 memory used one plate, CD8 naive two, each CD4 subset three. Findings of the study overall: Owing to a small donor count, the genetic and exposure-history diversity represented was limited. The generation probabilities recorded for non-shared clonotypes fell below those of clonotypes shared by all four donors.

Trimming took 3 bases from V and 3 from J, leaving 12 bases between them. The V gene's germline CDR1 is MGHRA and CDR2 YSYEKL. The CDR3 has 15 residues. The naive CD8 fraction comprised CD45RO-negative cells positively selected for CCR7 and excluded terminally differentiated effector memory CD45RA+ cells. In the case of this clone: Its antigen is unknown.

Investigators spread the genomic DNA of each subset evenly over several immunoSEQ plates. Sequencing was performed with immunoSEQ multiplex PCR; in TCRdb, only in-frame clones are kept and a portion is missing. The table lists about 2.1 million clones, 80% to 95% of them singletons. This TCR came from a man aged 18 to 29 in good health. Some clones in this sample may be carry-over from other donors' samples. The chain combines TRBV4-1 with TRBJ1-5; D ambiguous. The specimen was naive CD8+ T cells from PBMCs. Here the CDR3 DNA reads TGCGCCAGCAGCCATGCCCGGGCCAACAATCAGCCCCAGCATTTT. As protein: CASSHARANNQPQHF.